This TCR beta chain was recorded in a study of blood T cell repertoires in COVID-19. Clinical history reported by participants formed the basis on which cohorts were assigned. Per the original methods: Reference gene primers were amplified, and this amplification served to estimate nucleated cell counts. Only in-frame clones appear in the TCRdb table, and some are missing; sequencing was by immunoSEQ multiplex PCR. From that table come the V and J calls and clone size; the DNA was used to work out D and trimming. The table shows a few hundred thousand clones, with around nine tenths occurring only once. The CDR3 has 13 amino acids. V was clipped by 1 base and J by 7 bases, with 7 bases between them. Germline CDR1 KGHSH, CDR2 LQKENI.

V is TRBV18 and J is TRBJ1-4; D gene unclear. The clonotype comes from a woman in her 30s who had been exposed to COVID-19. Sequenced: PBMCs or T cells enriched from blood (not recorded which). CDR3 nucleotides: TGTGCCAGCTCACCACGGTTCGGTGAAAAACTGTTTTTT. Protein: CASSPRFGEKLFF.